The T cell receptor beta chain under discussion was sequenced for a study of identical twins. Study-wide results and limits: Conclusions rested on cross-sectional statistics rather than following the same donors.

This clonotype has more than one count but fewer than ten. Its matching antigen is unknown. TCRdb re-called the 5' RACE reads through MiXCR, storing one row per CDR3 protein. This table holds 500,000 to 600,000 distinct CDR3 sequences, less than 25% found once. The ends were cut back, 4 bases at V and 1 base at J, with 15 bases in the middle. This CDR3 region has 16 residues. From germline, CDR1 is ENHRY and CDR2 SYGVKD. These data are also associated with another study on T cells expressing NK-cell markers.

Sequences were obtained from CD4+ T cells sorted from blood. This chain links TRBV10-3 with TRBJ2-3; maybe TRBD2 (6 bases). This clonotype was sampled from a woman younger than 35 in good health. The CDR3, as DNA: TGTGCCATCAGTGGGGGTGCGCGGGATGGCACAGATACGCAGTATTTT. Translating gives CAISGGARDGTDTQYF.